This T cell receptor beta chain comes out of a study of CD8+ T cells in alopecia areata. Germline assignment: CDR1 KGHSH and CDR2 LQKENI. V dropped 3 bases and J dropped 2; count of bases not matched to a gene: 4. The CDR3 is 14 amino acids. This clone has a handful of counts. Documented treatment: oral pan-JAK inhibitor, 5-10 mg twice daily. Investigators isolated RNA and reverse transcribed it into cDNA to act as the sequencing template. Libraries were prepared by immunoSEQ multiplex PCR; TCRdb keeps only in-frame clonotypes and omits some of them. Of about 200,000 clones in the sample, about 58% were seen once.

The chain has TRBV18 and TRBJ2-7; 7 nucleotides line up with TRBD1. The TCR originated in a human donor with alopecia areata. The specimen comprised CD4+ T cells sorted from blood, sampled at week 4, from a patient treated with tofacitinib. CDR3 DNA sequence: TGTGCCAGCTCACCTCCGGGACAGACCTACGAGCAGTACTTC. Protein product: CASSPPGQTYEQYF.